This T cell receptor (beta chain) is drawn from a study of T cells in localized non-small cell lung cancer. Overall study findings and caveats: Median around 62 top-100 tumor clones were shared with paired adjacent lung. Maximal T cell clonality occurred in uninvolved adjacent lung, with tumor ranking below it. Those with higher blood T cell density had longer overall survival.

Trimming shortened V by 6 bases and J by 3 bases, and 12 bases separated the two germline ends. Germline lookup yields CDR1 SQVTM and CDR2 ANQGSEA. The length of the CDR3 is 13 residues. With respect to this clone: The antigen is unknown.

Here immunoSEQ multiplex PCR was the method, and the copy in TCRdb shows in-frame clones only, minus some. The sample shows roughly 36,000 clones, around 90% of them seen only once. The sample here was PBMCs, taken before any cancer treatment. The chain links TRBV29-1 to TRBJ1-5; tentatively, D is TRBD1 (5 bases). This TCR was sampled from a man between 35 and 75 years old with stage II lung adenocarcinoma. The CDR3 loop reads CSVQWGLNQPQHF. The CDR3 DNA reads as TGCAGCGTCCAGTGGGGCCTCAATCAGCCCCAGCATTTT.